What follows are 13 T cell receptor beta chains derived from one specimen sequenced in a study of T cell repertoires in cytomegalovirus infection. For these TCRs, the target antigens are not known. MiXCR was run by TCRdb on the reads, yielding one entry per CDR3 protein. The sample lists some 940,000 distinct CDR3 sequences, 30% to 40% occurring once. Source: cultured CD8+ T cells from PBMCs, taken from culture after CMV antigen stimulation. These receptor sequences come from a human donor in good health (CMV status not recorded). Some clones in this sample may be carry-over from other donors' samples.

There are a few counts of this clonotype. V is TRBV6-6 and J is TRBJ1-1; 7 nucleotides align to TRBD1. The junction had 7 bases not matched to a gene; V was cut back by 2 bases and J by 1 base. CDR1 and CDR2 (germline): MNHNY, SVGAGI (reference sequence). The CDR3 has 16 amino acids. The CDR3, as DNA: TGTGCCAGCAGTTACCCCGTAGGGACAGAGAACACTGAAGCTTTCTTT. Protein: CASSYPVGTENTEAFF.

This chain connects TRBV6-1 to TRBJ1-3; 9 nucleotides line up with TRBD1. The V gene's germline CDR1 is MNHNS and CDR2 SASEGT. CDR3 size: 19 residues. Germline trimming cut 4 bases from V and 0 bases from J; bases unmatched to any gene: 13. CDR3 residues: CASSASGTGFPDSGNTIYF. The DNA of the CDR3 is TGTGCCAGCAGTGCTTCCGGGACAGGGTTCCCAGACTCTGGAAACACCATATATTTT.

The rearrangement uses TRBV20-1 and TRBJ2-1; 10 bases agree with TRBD2. The V and J ends lost 0 bases and 6 bases, in that order; junction bases with no gene match: 17. The CDR3 totals 19 residues. CDR1 is DFQATT, CDR2 SNEGSKA, per germline (reference sequence). The CDR3 loop is CSARDGLAGAITSFNEQFF. The CDR3, as DNA: TGCAGTGCTAGAGATGGGCTAGCGGGGGCAATTACGTCTTTCAATGAGCAGTTCTTC.

The chain couples TRBV6-6 to TRBJ1-6, with D perhaps TRBD1 (6 bases). Trimming cost V 0 bases and J 7 bases, with 13 bases left between them. The CDR3 is 16 amino acids. The germline V gene has CDR1 MNHNY and CDR2 SVGAGI (reference sequence). CDR3 sequence reads: CASSYSGGGQNSPLHF. As DNA, the CDR3 is TGTGCCAGCAGTTACTCGGGAGGGGGTCAGAATTCACCCCTCCACTTT.

As to this clonotype: One base away lies a much larger clone, so this may be a sequencing read error. The chain has TRBV7-6 and TRBJ2-4, with 9 bases matching TRBD1. Per germline, CDR1 SGHVS and CDR2 FNYEAQ. With 0 bases clipped from V and 6 bases from J, the junction kept 3 bases outside the gene matches. The CDR3 has 15 amino acids. DNA for the CDR3: TGTGCCAGCAGCTTAGCGGACAGGGGAGGAAACATTCAGTACTTC. Protein sequence: CASSLADRGGNIQYF.

The chain carries TRBV6-2 or TRBV6-3 and TRBJ2-7; D is perhaps TRBD2 (5 bases). V was cut by 4 bases and J by 3 bases, with 10 bases left in between. Germline values: CDR1 MNHEY, CDR2 SVGEGT. The CDR3 extends over 13 amino acids. This CDR3 reads CASSLSGFYEQYV. For the CDR3, the DNA is TGTGCCAGCAGTTTGTCGGGGTTCTACGAGCAGTACGTC.

Many counts were recorded for this clonotype. V is TRBV7-9 and J is TRBJ2-3; TRBD2 matches at 8 bases. Losses at the gene ends were 11 bases for V and 1 base for J; bases not matched to a gene: 8. Germline V CDR1 and CDR2: SEHNR, FQNEAQ (reference sequence). The length of the CDR3 is 14 residues. The CDR3 sequence is CAGLGGGRTDTQYF. The CDR3 DNA sequence: TGTGCCGGACTCGGGGGGGGCCGCACAGATACGCAGTATTTT.

The rearrangement uses TRBV7-9 and TRBJ2-7; no reliable D call. CDR3 length: 13 residues. Trimming took 4 bases from V and 1 from J, leaving 8 bases between them. The germline gives CDR1 SEHNR, CDR2 FQNEAQ (reference sequence). The CDR3 spells CASSSPGSYEQYV. For the CDR3, the DNA is TGTGCCAGCAGCTCTCCCGGATCCTACGAGCAGTACGTC.

Many counts were recorded for this clonotype. The chain joins TRBV7-2 to TRBJ1-4, with D unclear. The CDR3 is 12 amino acids. Trimming removed 4 bases at V and 6 bases at J, with 6 bases between. From germline, CDR1 is SGHTA and CDR2 FQGNSA. CDR3 DNA sequence: TGTGCCAGCAGCTCAGTAGATGAAAAACTGTTTTTT. It is translated as CASSSVDEKLFF.

This clonotype was seen more than once but under ten times. This chain uses TRBV7-3 with TRBJ2-1; D gene ambiguous. This CDR3 comprises 15 residues. V was shortened by 4 bases and J by 0 bases, with 10 bases between the two germline ends. Germline V gene data show CDR1 as SGHTA and CDR2 as FQGTGA. This CDR3 is CASSSDAYSYNEQFF. The CDR3 region has the DNA TGTGCCAGCAGCTCGGACGCTTACTCCTACAATGAGCAGTTCTTC.

The rearrangement links TRBV20-1 to TRBJ2-4; D uncertain. Trimming took 5 bases from V and 3 from J, leaving 8 bases between them. The germline gives CDR1 DFQATT, CDR2 SNEGSKA (reference sequence). CDR3 length: 12 residues. DNA for the CDR3: TGCAGTGCTCCACAGAGCAAAAACATTCAGTACTTC. Translating it yields CSAPQSKNIQYF.

CDR3 sequence (DNA): TGCAGCGTGCAGGGGGGGAACTATGGCTACACCTTC. Its translation is CSVQGGNYGYTF. J is TRBJ1-2 and V is TRBV29-1, with 7 nucleotides matching TRBD1. V trimming: 6 bases; J trimming: 2 bases; junction bases outside the gene matches: 3. The germline V gene encodes CDR1 SQVTM and CDR2 ANQGSEA. This CDR3 is 12 amino acids long.

A few counts support this clonotype. The V gene is TRBV7-9, the J gene TRBJ2-5; 11 bases are a match to TRBD1. This CDR3 has 17 amino acids. The ends lost 5 bases at V and 3 bases at J; junction bases unmatched: 11. The germline gives CDR1 SEHNR, CDR2 FQNEAQ (reference sequence). The CDR3 nucleotides are TGTGCCAGCAGCGGGCCTGGACAGGGGGCTAGTGAAGAGACCCAGTACTTC. Its translation is CASSGPGQGASEETQYF.